The next 30 T cell receptor beta chains were all read from a single sample in a study of cytomegalovirus exposure and HLA in healthy donors. A multiplex PCR was run with 60 Vbeta primers and 13 Jbeta primers. Measured with immunoSEQ multiplex PCR; TCRdb has only the in-frame clones, and not every one. The sample shows 150,000 to 200,000 clones, 80% to 85% of them seen only once. The sample comprised PBMCs. The receptors were sampled from a man aged 18 to 35 in good health and CMV-seronegative.

This clone has a handful of counts. The V gene is TRBV11-2, the J gene TRBJ2-1; 8 bases map to TRBD2. From germline, CDR1 is SGHAT and CDR2 FQNNGV. The CDR3 consists of 17 residues. The V and J ends lost 5 bases and 8 bases, in that order; junction bases with no gene match: 17. In nucleotides, the CDR3 is TGTGCCAGCAGCCCACCCTCGGGGGGGAGGGCCACTCATGAGCAGTTCTTC. As protein: CASSPPSGGRATHEQFF.

This clone has a single count. This CDR3 is CASSPPGHTGQPQHF. CDR3 sequence (DNA): TGTGCCAGCAGCCCCCCCGGACACACGGGCCAGCCCCAGCATTTT. The rearrangement links TRBV28 to TRBJ1-5; maybe TRBD1 (5 bases). V was shortened by 6 bases and J by 7 bases, with 19 bases between the two germline ends. Germline CDR1 is MDHEN and CDR2 is SYDVKM. This CDR3 spans 15 amino acids. The full variable domain, its missing parts supplied by reference TRBV28 and TRBJ1-5, is DVKVTQSSRYLVKRTGEKVFLECVQDMDHENMFWYRQDPGLGLRLIYFSYDVKMKEKGDIPEGYSVSREKKERFSLILESASTNQTSMYLCASSPPGHTGQPQHFGDGTRLSIL.

This chain links TRBV6-5 with TRBJ2-7; possibly TRBD2 for D (6 bases). The CDR3 length is 13 residues. Germline CDR1 is MNHEY and CDR2 is SVGAGI. V lost 2 bases, J lost 6 bases, and 11 bases lay in between. CDR3: CASSYGQGGEQYF. CDR3 coding DNA: TGTGCCAGCAGTTACGGCCAGGGAGGCGAGCAGTACTTC.

Regarding this clone: Its ends do not fully match the called genes, so a read error is possible. The chain combines TRBV7-9 with TRBJ2-2; D might be TRBD1 (6 bases). CDR1 is SEHNR and CDR2 is FQNEAQ in the germline V gene (reference sequence). CDR3 length: 15 residues. Here the CDR3 DNA reads TGTTCCAGCAGCTCAGGGACACCGAACACCGGGGAGCTGTTTTTT. It encodes CSSSSGTPNTGELFF. The variable domain in full, with the rest retrieved from reference TRBV7-9 and TRBJ2-2, is DTGVSQNPRHKITKRGQNVTFRCDPISEHNRLYWYRQTLGQGPEFLTYFQNEAQLEKSRLLSDRFSAERPKGSFSTLEIQRTEQGDSAMYLCSSSSGTPNTGELFFGEGSRLTVL.

The rearrangement links TRBV11-3 to TRBJ2-5; 7 bases are a match to TRBD1. Germline CDR1 and CDR2: SGHNT and YENEEA. The CDR3 runs 13 residues. V shed 5 bases and J 4 bases; nucleotides not matched to a gene: 4. The CDR3 DNA is TGTGCCAGCAGCCCCGGGACAGTAGAGACCCAGTACTTC. It codes for CASSPGTVETQYF.

CDR3 sequence (DNA): TGTGCCAGTAACGGACAGGGTACGGATACGCAGTATTTT. As protein: CASNGQGTDTQYF. The chain couples TRBV19 to TRBJ2-3, with 8 bases identical to TRBD1. From germline, CDR1 is LNHDA and CDR2 SQIVND (reference sequence). V lost 7 bases, J lost 6 bases, and 6 bases stayed unmatched. This CDR3 spans 13 amino acids.

V and J are TRBV5-1 and TRBJ1-3, with 7 bases matching TRBD1. This CDR3 comprises 15 residues. The ends lost 0 bases at V and 3 bases at J; junction bases unmatched: 3. Germline V gives CDR1 SGHRS, CDR2 YFSETQ. CDR3 DNA sequence: TGCGCCAGCAGCTTGGGAGCAGGGGGTGGAAACACCATATATTTT. This gives the protein CASSLGAGGGNTIYF.

This chain joins TRBV7-2 and TRBJ2-7; TRBD2 aligns across 9 bases. The CDR3 runs 15 residues. Germline-derived CDR1 and CDR2 are SGHTA and FQGNSA. Trimming at V came to 0 bases and at J to 3 bases, leaving 3 bases not matched to a gene. As DNA, the CDR3 is TGTGCCAGCAGCTTAGCGCGGCGGGGGGGCTACGAGCAGTACTTC. Protein: CASSLARRGGYEQYF.

This sequence joins TRBV18 and TRBJ2-7; 8 nucleotides agree with TRBD1. The CDR3 loop spans 14 amino acids. Germline V gene data show CDR1 as KGHSH and CDR2 as LQKENI. V shed 4 bases, J shed 2 bases, and the junction held 4 bases outside the gene matches. CDR3 nucleotides: TGTGCCAGCTCACAGGACAGGGCAACCTACGAGCAGTACTTC. Encoded protein: CASSQDRATYEQYF.

The gene calls are TRBV7-2 and TRBJ2-7, with TRBD2 identical over 10 bases. The CDR3 loop spans 17 amino acids. Germline CDR1 SGHTA, CDR2 FQGNSA. V trimming: 6 bases; J trimming: 1 base; junction bases outside the gene matches: 12. The CDR3 sequence: CASSLRPSSGGSYEQYF. The CDR3 DNA is TGTGCCAGCAGTCTGCGACCCTCTAGCGGGGGATCCTACGAGCAGTACTTC.

The chain couples TRBV27 to TRBJ1-2; 9 nucleotides agree with TRBD1. The CDR3 has 14 amino acids. The germline CDR1 and CDR2 sequences are MNHEY and SMNVEV (reference sequence). V gave up 6 bases and J gave up 3 bases; unmatched junction bases: 5. CDR3: CASRTRTGDYGYTF. The CDR3 DNA follows: TGTGCCAGCAGGACGAGGACAGGGGACTATGGCTACACCTTC.

In this sample, this clone turned up once. This chain joins TRBV2 and TRBJ2-1; 7 positions match TRBD1. The length of the CDR3 is 14 residues. V dropped 4 bases and J dropped 3; count of bases not matched to a gene: 3. Germline CDR1 and CDR2: SNHLY and FYNNEI. CDR3 amino acids: CASSGGTDYNEQFF. Written as DNA, the CDR3 is TGTGCCAGCAGTGGAGGGACAGACTACAATGAGCAGTTCTTC.

The chain joins TRBV5-6 to TRBJ2-1; 8 bases match TRBD2. This CDR3 has 15 residues. V trimming: 4 bases; J trimming: 3 bases; junction bases outside the gene matches: 6. Per germline, CDR1 SGHDT and CDR2 YYEEEE. This CDR3 is CASSMGLEVYNEQFF. As DNA, the CDR3 is TGTGCCAGCAGCATGGGACTAGAAGTCTACAATGAGCAGTTCTTC.

The rearrangement joins TRBV28 to TRBJ2-1, with 7 bases identical to TRBD2. This CDR3 has 15 amino acids. The germline gives CDR1 MDHEN, CDR2 SYDVKM. The V and J ends lost 9 bases and 15 bases, in that order; junction bases with no gene match: 23. The CDR3: CASFEAGLMDQRGFF. CDR3 nucleotides: TGTGCCAGTTTCGAAGCGGGACTCATGGACCAGCGGGGGTTCTTC.

This chain joins TRBV28 and TRBJ1-5; D ambiguous. V dropped 4 bases and J dropped 1 base, with 14 bases sitting between them. This CDR3 contains 16 residues. Germline V gene lookup returns CDR1 MDHEN and CDR2 SYDVKM. In DNA, the CDR3 is TGTGCCAGCAGTTCCACTCTACTCAGGAGCAATCAGCCCCAGCATTTT. It codes for CASSSTLLRSNQPQHF.

The CDR3 nucleotides read TGTGCCAGCAGCTCGGTCACAGGGGGCTTTGGGAACTATGGCTACACCTTC. As protein: CASSSVTGGFGNYGYTF. The rearrangement uses TRBV5-5 and TRBJ1-2; 9 bases are shared with TRBD1. CDR3 length equals 17 residues. CDR1 is SGHKS and CDR2 is YYEKEE in the germline V gene (reference sequence). Trimming took 3 bases from V and 2 from J; bases not matched to a gene: 11.

This clone was recorded once. This chain uses TRBV7-9 with TRBJ1-2; 7 positions match TRBD1. Germline V CDR1 and CDR2: SEHNR, FQNEAQ (reference sequence). V trimming: 3 bases; J trimming: 6 bases; junction bases outside the gene matches: 4. The CDR3 loop spans 13 amino acids. The DNA of the CDR3 is TGTGCCAGCAGCTTGGGACAGAGCGATGGCTACACCTTC. Translation: CASSLGQSDGYTF.

J is TRBJ2-5 and V is TRBV18; TRBD2 matches at 8 bases. Germline-derived CDR1 and CDR2 are KGHSH and LQKENI. The junction had 1 base not matched to a gene; V was cut back by 3 bases and J by 1 base. The CDR3 loop spans 14 amino acids. CDR3 nucleotides: TGTGCCAGCTCACCGGGACTAGGCCAAGAGACCCAGTACTTC. Translating gives CASSPGLGQETQYF.

This chain uses TRBV5-1 with TRBJ1-1; 10 bases align to TRBD1. Germline CDR1 and CDR2: SGHRS and YFSETQ. The trim removed 5 bases at V and 4 bases at J, leaving 11 bases unmatched. CDR3 size: 16 residues. The DNA for the CDR3 is TGCGCCAGCAGAGCCGACAGGGGGCGTTTGGGCACTGAAGCTTTCTTT. This translates into CASRADRGRLGTEAFF.

The chain links TRBV9 to TRBJ1-1; D is unclear. V was pared by 4 bases and J by 1 base, with 8 bases between. The CDR3 totals 13 residues. The germline CDR1 and CDR2 sequences are SGDLS and YYNGEE. The CDR3 sequence: CASSPDWNTEAFF. The DNA of the CDR3 is TGTGCCAGCAGCCCCGACTGGAACACTGAAGCTTTCTTT.

This CDR3 is CASSADSQELFF. Here the CDR3 DNA reads TGTGCCAGCAGTGCGGACAGCCAGGAACTGTTTTTT. The chain carries TRBV6-5 and TRBJ1-4; the D gene is possibly TRBD1 (6 bases). The ends were cut back, 5 bases at V and 12 bases at J, with 13 bases in the middle. This CDR3 is 12 amino acids long. Germline lookup yields CDR1 MNHEY and CDR2 SVGAGI.

Comments on this clone: One end of the junction is discordant with germline, which a read error may explain. The rearrangement joins TRBV6-5 to TRBJ1-2; TRBD1 matches 7 bases. Germline lookup yields CDR1 MNHEY and CDR2 SVGAGI. This CDR3 spans 14 amino acids. The chain's CDR3 is CASSYSAVGTEPLF. CDR3 DNA: TGTGCCAGCAGTTACTCGGCGGTCGGGACAGAGCCCCTCTTC.

The gene calls are TRBV10-3 and TRBJ2-7; TRBD2 matches at 9 bases. The CDR3 consists of 14 residues. Unmatched junction bases numbered 9, after V lost 7 bases and J lost 5 bases. Per the germline V gene, CDR1 is ENHRY and CDR2 is SYGVKD. The CDR3 loop is CAITTGGRVHEQYF. CDR3 nucleotides: TGTGCCATCACTACGGGCGGGAGGGTCCACGAGCAGTACTTC.

The rearrangement joins TRBV4-1 to TRBJ1-2; 9 bases map to TRBD1. This CDR3 comprises 16 residues. V shed 1 base and J 3 bases; nucleotides not matched to a gene: 6. CDR1 is MGHRA, CDR2 YSYEKL, per germline. The CDR3 protein is CASSQVGTGPHYGYTF. Written as DNA, the CDR3 is TGCGCCAGCAGCCAAGTTGGGACAGGGCCTCACTATGGCTACACCTTC.

The chain is built from TRBV11-1 and TRBJ2-1; 11 bases map to TRBD2. Per germline, CDR1 SGHAT and CDR2 FQDESV (reference sequence). The ends lost 1 base at V and 10 bases at J; junction bases unmatched: 15. The CDR3 is made up of 18 amino acids. CDR3 bases: TGTGCCAGCAGCTTAGGCGTGGGTAGCGGGAGGGCCGTGGACGAGCAGTTCTTC. Its translation is CASSLGVGSGRAVDEQFF. The full variable domain, in which reference TRBV11-1 and TRBJ2-1 provide the parts outside the CDR3, is EAEVAQSPRYKITEKSQAVAFWCDPISGHATLYWYRQILGQGPELLVQFQDESVVDDSQLPKDRFSAERLKGVDSTLKIQPAELGDSAMYLCASSLGVGSGRAVDEQFFGPGTRLTVL.

The chain joins TRBV28 to TRBJ2-7, with 8 bases identical to TRBD1. The CDR3 is made up of 11 amino acids. Germline CDR1 and CDR2: MDHEN and SYDVKM. The V segment lost 8 bases and the J segment 5 bases; nucleotides outside the gene matches: 2. The CDR3 spells CASSDRDEQYF. The CDR3 DNA sequence: TGTGCCAGCTCGGACAGGGACGAGCAGTACTTC. The full variable domain, with the rest looked up from reference TRBV28 and TRBJ2-7, is DVKVTQSSRYLVKRTGEKVFLECVQDMDHENMFWYRQDPGLGLRLIYFSYDVKMKEKGDIPEGYSVSREKKERFSLILESASTNQTSMYLCASSDRDEQYFGPGTRLTVT.

This chain uses TRBV6-5 with TRBJ1-2; 9 nucleotides line up with TRBD1. The CDR3 length is 13 residues. Germline-derived CDR1 and CDR2 are MNHEY and SVGAGI. Trimming removed 6 bases from V and 8 bases from J; junction bases left unmatched: 7. This chain's CDR3 is CASSRDRERGYTF. In DNA, the CDR3 is TGTGCCAGCAGCCGGGACAGGGAGAGGGGCTACACCTTC.

This clone was seen once. This chain connects TRBV7-2 to TRBJ2-7; possibly TRBD2 for D (6 bases). This CDR3 region has 13 residues. Trimming pared 3 bases from V and 5 bases from J, leaving 11 bases between. Germline V gene lookup returns CDR1 SGHTA and CDR2 FQGNSA. CDR3 sequence reads: CASSLGLWDEQYF. CDR3 in DNA: TGTGCCAGCAGCTTGGGACTGTGGGACGAGCAGTACTTC.

The genes are TRBV28 and TRBJ2-1; 9 bases match TRBD1. The CDR3 loop spans 16 amino acids. CDR1 and CDR2 (germline): MDHEN, SYDVKM. Losses at the gene ends were 3 bases for V and 4 bases for J; bases not matched to a gene: 7. The CDR3 region has the DNA TGTGCCAGCAGTTTTAAGCCGGGACAGGGATACAATGAGCAGTTCTTC. Translation gives CASSFKPGQGYNEQFF.

The rearrangement joins TRBV9 to TRBJ2-1, with 9 nucleotides matching TRBD2. The V segment lost 0 bases and the J segment 6 bases; nucleotides outside the gene matches: 7. The CDR3 is 16 amino acids. The germline V gene has CDR1 SGDLS and CDR2 YYNGEE. The CDR3 region has the DNA TGTGCCAGCAGCGTAGAGGCGGGAGGGCCCCCCAATGAGCAGTTCTTC. Its protein is CASSVEAGGPPNEQFF.